This section outlines one T cell receptor beta chain sequence together with its context. Investigators spread the genomic DNA of each subset evenly over several immunoSEQ plates. This table comes from immunoSEQ multiplex PCR, and its TCRdb copy is limited to in-frame clones, with some not included. Among 450,000 to 650,000 clones, roughly four fifths were seen once, and the ten largest hold around 11%. All donors were healthy HIV-negative adults lacking recent acute infections or vaccinations. These data originate in a study of shared clonotypes between healthy human individuals. The CDR3 extends over 15 amino acids. V shed 0 bases and J shed 7 bases, with 14 bases lying between them. Germline CDR1 is SGHRS and CDR2 is YFSETQ.

J is TRBJ1-5 and V is TRBV5-1; D is unresolved. The TCR comes from a middle-aged woman in good health. Some clones in this sample may be carry-over from other donors' samples. The sequencing sample was made of PBMCs. CDR3 nucleotide sequence: TGCGCCAGCAGCTTGGACGCCGGTCGCGGGCAGCCCCAGCATTTT. Protein: CASSLDAGRGQPQHF.